This TCR beta chain was identified in a study of T cell repertoires in cytomegalovirus infection. Overall study: Both CMV infection and a matching HLA type were indicated by public TCR beta signatures. General observations from the study: In two of eight donors, the top clonotype was HLA-C-restricted CMV-specific. CMV carriers with the relevant HLA were identified by cumulative public TCR beta family frequency.

The CDR3 is made up of 13 amino acids. Germline CDR1 and CDR2: SGHTA and FQGTGA. The ends were cut back, 10 bases at V and 5 bases at J, with 17 bases in the middle. Only a few counts were recorded for this clonotype. The target antigen is unknown. From the reads, TCRdb called clonotypes with MiXCR, one entry per CDR3 protein. The sample has approximately 71,000 distinct CDR3 sequences, approximately 3.6% seen once. Sequencing was carried out using PBMCs. The receptor comes from a human donor in good health (CMV status not recorded). Some clones in this sample may be carry-over from other donors' samples. V usage is TRBV7-3 and J usage is TRBJ2-5; D may match TRBD1 or TRBD2 (5 bases each). CDR3 protein: CATRRDPRETQYF. Written as DNA, the CDR3 is TGTGCCACCCGAAGGGACCCCCGGGAGACCCAGTACTTC. The entire variable domain, with the rest obtained from reference TRBV7-3 and TRBJ2-5, is as follows: GAGVSQTPSNKVTEKGKYVELRCDPISGHTALYWYRQSLGQGPEFLIYFQGTGAADDSGLPNDRFFAVRPEGSVSTLKIQRTERGDSAVYLCATRRDPRETQYFGPGTRLLVL.